The present T cell receptor (beta chain) was sequenced within a study of blood T cell repertoires in COVID-19. Enrolled through a virtual design, the participants were between roughly 18 and 100 years of age and came from 24 US areas. Clinical history as reported by participants underpinned cohort assignment. This CDR3 has 13 residues. V was cut by 3 bases and J by 4 bases, with 6 bases left in between. Germline-derived CDR1 and CDR2 are KGHSH and LQKENI. Using immunoSEQ multiplex PCR, the repertoire was profiled, and TCRdb retains in-frame clones only, with some absent. Among 130,000 or so clones, approximately 79% were seen once, and the ten largest hold approximately 2.4%.

This receptor was taken from a man between 40 and 49 years old with acute COVID-19. The specimen was PBMCs or T cells enriched from blood (not recorded which). The rearrangement joins TRBV18 to TRBJ1-4; D not resolved. CDR3 nucleotide sequence: TGTGCCAGCTCACCGAGGAGTAATGAAAAACTGTTTTTT. It is translated as CASSPRSNEKLFF. Supplemented by reference TRBV18 and TRBJ1-4, the full variable domain reads NAGVMQNPRHLVRRRGQEARLRCSPMKGHSHVYWYRQLPEEGLKFMVYLQKENIIDESGMPKERFSAEFPKEGPSILRIQQVVRGDSAAYFCASSPRSNEKLFFGSGTQLSVL.